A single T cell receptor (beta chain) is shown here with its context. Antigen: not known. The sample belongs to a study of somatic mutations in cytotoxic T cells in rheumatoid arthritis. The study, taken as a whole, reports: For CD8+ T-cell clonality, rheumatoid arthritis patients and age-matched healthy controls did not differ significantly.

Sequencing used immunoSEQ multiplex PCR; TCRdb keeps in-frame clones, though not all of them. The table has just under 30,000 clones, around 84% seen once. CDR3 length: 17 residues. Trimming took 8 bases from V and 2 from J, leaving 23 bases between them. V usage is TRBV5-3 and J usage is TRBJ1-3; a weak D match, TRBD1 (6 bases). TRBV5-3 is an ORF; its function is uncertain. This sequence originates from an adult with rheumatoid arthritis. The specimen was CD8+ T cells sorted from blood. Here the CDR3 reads CARGGRRRRLPGNTIYF. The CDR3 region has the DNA TGTGCCAGGGGGGGCCGACGGCGAAGGTTGCCTGGAAACACCATATATTTT.